This T cell receptor beta chain is from a study of OX40 agonist ivuxolimab in advanced cancers. The repertoire was sequenced with immunoSEQ multiplex PCR; TCRdb's copy has only in-frame clones and lacks some. The top ten clones hold 15% of a sample with roughly 45,000 clones, 84% of them seen once. The CDR3 has 15 residues. Trimming cost V 4 bases and J 3 bases, with 16 bases left between them. Germline V gene lookup returns CDR1 MNHNY and CDR2 SVGAGI (reference sequence). The receptor's source is an adult with an advanced solid tumor such as melanoma, head and neck, liver or kidney cancer. Specimen: CD4+ or CD8+ T cells sorted from blood, collected in a trial of the OX40 agonist ivuxolimab. V and J are TRBV6-6 and TRBJ2-7, with D possibly being TRBD1 (6 bases). The CDR3 DNA follows: TGTGCCAGCAGTTCTACAGGGTTAGGGGGCTACGAGCAGTACTTC. Translated: CASSSTGLGGYEQYF.